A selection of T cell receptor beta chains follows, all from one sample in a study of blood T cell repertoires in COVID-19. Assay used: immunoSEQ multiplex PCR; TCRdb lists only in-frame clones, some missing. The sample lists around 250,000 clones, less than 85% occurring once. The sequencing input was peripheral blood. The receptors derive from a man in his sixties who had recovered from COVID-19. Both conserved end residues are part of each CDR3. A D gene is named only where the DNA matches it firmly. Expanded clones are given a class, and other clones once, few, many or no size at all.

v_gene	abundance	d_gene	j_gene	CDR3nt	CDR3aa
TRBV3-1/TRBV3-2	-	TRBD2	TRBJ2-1	TGTGCCAGCAGTGCGGGGACTAGCGGGAGCACGGTCCACAATGAGCAGTTCTTC	CASSAGTSGSTVHNEQFF
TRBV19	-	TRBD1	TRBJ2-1	TGTGCCAGTAGCATTTCCGGGGACAGGGGTTCACATGAGCAGTTCTTC	CASSISGDRGSHEQFF
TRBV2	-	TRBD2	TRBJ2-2	TGTGCCAGCAGTGGTGCTAGCGGGGGGCCGAACACCGGGGAGCTGTTTTTT	CASSGASGGPNTGELFF
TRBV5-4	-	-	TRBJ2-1	TGTGCCAGCAGCTTGGCGGGAAACTCCTACAATGAGCAGTTCTTC	CASSLAGNSYNEQFF
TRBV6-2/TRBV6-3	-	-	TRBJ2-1	TGTGCCAGCAGTTACCCCGTCCACAATGAGCAGTTCTTC	CASSYPVHNEQFF
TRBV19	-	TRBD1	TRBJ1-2	TGTGCCAGTAGTCCACAGCAGGGGGCTAACTATGGCTACACCTTC	CASSPQQGANYGYTF
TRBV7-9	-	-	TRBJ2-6	TGTGCCAGCAGCTTAGGGCAGGGCCTCTCTGGGGCCAACGTCCTGACTTTC	CASSLGQGLSGANVLTF
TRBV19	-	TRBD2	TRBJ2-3	TGTGCCAGTAGCCCTCTTAGGGGACTAGAGCGGGGGGATACGCAGTATTTT	CASSPLRGLERGDTQYF
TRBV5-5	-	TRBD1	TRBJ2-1	TGTGCCAGCAGCTTGGGGTTCCCGGGACAGGGGGTGTCCTACAATGAGCAGTTCTTC	CASSLGFPGQGVSYNEQFF
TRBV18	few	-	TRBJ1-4	TGTGCCAGCTCACCACTTCCGGGGAATAATGAAAAACTGTTTTTT	CASSPLPGNNEKLFF
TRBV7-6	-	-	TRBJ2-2	TGTGCCAGCAGCATCATAGCGGCCAACACCGGGGAGCTGTTTTTT	CASSIIAANTGELFF
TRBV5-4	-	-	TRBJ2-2	TGTGCCAGCAGCCAGACTTCTGGGGAGCTGTTTTTT	CASSQTSGELFF
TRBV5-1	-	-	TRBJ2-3	TGCGCCAGCAGCTTCAGCGGGAGCACAGATACGCAGTATTTT	CASSFSGSTDTQYF
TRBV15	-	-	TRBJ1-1	TGTGCCACCAGTCGCGAGACAGTTCTGAACACTGAAGCTTTCTTT	CATSRETVLNTEAFF
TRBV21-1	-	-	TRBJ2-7	TGTGCCAGCTTCTTGCCCGGGGGGAGCTCCTACGAGCAGTACTTC	CASFLPGGSSYEQYF